One and the same sample provided the 25 T cell receptor beta chains below, sequenced in a study of tissue T cells after allogeneic stem cell transplantation. Profiled with immunoSEQ multiplex PCR; TCRdb holds only in-frame clones, not every one. The sample contains tens of thousands of clones, about three quarters of which appear only once. Source material: sorted cells pooled from one or two spleens. The receptors come from a pool of C57BL/6 mice in good health.

This clone was seen once. Germline and genes here are mouse. The read terminates 1 residue before the CDR3 end, so the remaining end is supplied by the germline J gene. V and J are TRBV13-2 and TRBJ2-4; 7 bases line up with TRBD1. Trimming at V came to 5 bases and at J to 5 bases, leaving 2 bases not matched to a gene. There are 12 residues in the CDR3. Germline lookup yields CDR1 NNHNN and CDR2 SYGAGS (reference sequence). This chain's CDR3 is CASGRQGNTLYF. The part of the CDR3 DNA that was read is TGTGCCAGCGGGCGACAGGGAAACACCTTGTAC.

This clone was counted between two and nine times. Mouse germline and gene names are used. Read data end 1 residue before the CDR3 end; the end is taken from the germline J gene. This chain uses TRBV16 with TRBJ2-1; D is ambiguous. Trimming cost V 1 base and J 3 bases, with 7 bases left between them. This CDR3 region has 14 residues. CDR1 and CDR2 from the germline V gene are SGHSA and FRNQAP. Here the CDR3 reads CASSLVPAYAEQFF. Partial CDR3 DNA: TGTGCAAGCAGCTTAGTTCCAGCCTATGCTGAGCAGTTC.

This clone was detected only a few times. Mouse gene names apply. The sequenced fragment ends 1 residue before the CDR3 boundary, so the rest is inferred from the germline J gene. V gene TRBV13-1 combines with J gene TRBJ2-2; tentative D call: TRBD2 (5 bases). The germline V gene has CDR1 NSHNY and CDR2 SYGAGN. This CDR3 contains 13 residues. The V gene lost 1 base and the J gene lost 4 bases, with 5 bases spanning the gap. The sequenced CDR3 bases are TGTGCCAGCAGTGATTGGGGCACCGGGCAGCTCTAC. It codes for CASSDWGTGQLY. The CDR3, in full, reads CASSDWGTGQLYF.

This clone was seen more than once but under ten times. Mouse gene names apply. The observed sequence ends 1 residue before the CDR3 terminus, with the missing tail filled in from the germline J gene. The chain joins TRBV14 to TRBJ2-4, with D possibly being TRBD1 or TRBD2 (5 bases each). The germline CDR1 and CDR2 sequences are SGHDT and FRDEAV. V was trimmed by 5 bases and J by 0 bases, leaving 10 bases between them. The CDR3 has 14 residues. Partial CDR3 DNA: TGTGCCAGCAGCGGGACCTCTAGTCAAAACACCTTGTAC. Translated, it gives CASSGTSSQNTLY. The entire CDR3 is CASSGTSSQNTLYF.

Remarks on this clone: Any gene name here is a mouse gene name. The CDR3 extends 1 residue past the end of the read, so its final part is completed from the germline J gene. The rearrangement links TRBV1 to TRBJ1-5; TRBD1 might be the D (5 bases). Germline CDR1 reads NSQYPW; CDR2 reads LRSPGD (reference sequence). V was cut by 2 bases and J by 3 bases, with 14 bases left in between. The CDR3 is 16 amino acids. CDR3 bases read: TGCACCTGCAGTGCATCTAGACGGGGGGGCAACCAGGCTCCGCTT. It translates to CTCSASRRGGNQAPL. The full CDR3 protein is CTCSASRRGGNQAPLF.

Turning to this clone: Any gene name here is a mouse gene name. Sequencing ends 1 residue short of the CDR3 end; the germline J gene provides the rest. The chain uses TRBV13-3 and TRBJ2-4, with D tentatively TRBD2 (7 bases). V lost 0 bases and J 0 bases, leaving 11 bases between the germline ends. Germline CDR1 NNHDY, CDR2 SYVADS. The CDR3 spans 16 residues. The part of the CDR3 DNA that was read is TGTGCCAGCAGTGATGGGGGGGCGCGAAGTCAAAACACCTTGTAC. It is translated as CASSDGGARSQNTLY. The CDR3 in full is CASSDGGARSQNTLYF.

With regard to this clone: All gene names here are mouse names. Read coverage stops 1 residue before the CDR3 terminus; the germline J gene supplies the remainder. V and J are TRBV2 and TRBJ1-4; D possibly corresponds to TRBD1 (5 bases). Germline loops: CDR1 LGHNA, CDR2 YSYQKL. The CDR3 covers 14 residues. The V end lost 3 bases, the J end lost 0 bases, and 5 bases lay between the germline ends. CDR3 bases read: TGTGCCAGCAGCCAGGGGGTTTCCAACGAAAGATTATTT. This encodes CASSQGVSNERLF. The entire CDR3 is CASSQGVSNERLFF. The full variable domain, its missing parts supplied by reference TRBV2 and TRBJ1-4, is DPKIIQKPKYLVAVTGSEKILICEQYLGHNAMYWYRQSAKKPLEFMFSYSYQKLMDNQTASSRFQPQSSKKNHLDLQITALKPDDSATYFCASSQGVSNERLFFGHGTKLSVL.

There are a few counts of this clone. Mouse gene names and germline throughout. The read stops 1 residue short of the end of the CDR3; the missing end is completed from the germline J gene. V and J are TRBV5 and TRBJ1-2; TRBD1 matches 8 bases. This CDR3 comprises 15 residues. Per the germline V gene, CDR1 is LGHNA and CDR2 is YNLKQL (reference sequence). V shed 0 bases, J shed 4 bases, and the junction held 4 bases outside the gene matches. The CDR3 region is CASSQDLQGGSDYTF. The CDR3 DNA, read in part, is TGTGCCAGCAGCCAAGATCTACAGGGGGGCTCCGACTACACC.

A remark on this clone: Gene names are the mouse ones. The CDR3 end falls 1 residue outside the read, so it is completed with the germline J gene. The rearrangement links TRBV31 to TRBJ2-5; 8 nucleotides align to TRBD2. J lost 6 bases, V lost 0 bases, and 5 bases had no gene match. The V gene's germline CDR1 is GKSSPN and CDR2 SITVG. The CDR3 contains 14 residues. CDR3 loop: CAWSLRGGGDTQYF. The CDR3 bases that were read are TGTGCCTGGAGTCTCCGGGGGGGCGGTGACACCCAGTAC.

Comments on this clone: Each gene name is a mouse one. The read terminates 1 residue ahead of where the CDR3 ends, so the germline J gene completes it. V is TRBV5 and J is TRBJ1-6, with 8 positions matching TRBD1. TRBJ1-6 is given ORF status, its function remaining uncertain. Germline V lookup: CDR1 LGHNA, CDR2 YNLKQL (reference sequence). This CDR3 has 14 amino acids. The V and J ends lost 2 bases and 6 bases, in that order; junction bases with no gene match: 0. Incomplete CDR3 DNA: TGTGCCAGCAGCCAACAGGGGGCTAATTCGCCCCTCTAC. Translating it yields CASSQQGANSPLY. The complete CDR3 protein is CASSQQGANSPLYF.

Details on this clone: Here the gene names and germline are mouse. Read coverage stops 1 residue before the CDR3 terminus; the germline J gene supplies the remainder. The V and J genes are TRBV16 and TRBJ1-1; 7 nucleotides match TRBD1. This CDR3 region has 13 residues. V was clipped by 5 bases and J by 3 bases; unmatched bases: 3. CDR1 is SGHSA and CDR2 is FRNQAP in the germline V gene. CDR3 sequence reads: CASSPTGYTEVFF. Partial CDR3 DNA: TGTGCAAGCAGCCCGACAGGGTACACAGAAGTCTTC.

Concerning this clone: Each gene name is a mouse one. The read ends 1 residue shy of where the CDR3 ends; the end is completed using the germline J gene. This sequence joins TRBV14 and TRBJ2-7, with TRBD1 matching 9 bases. Germline assignment: CDR1 SGHDT and CDR2 FRDEAV. Trimming took 1 base from V and 3 from J; bases not matched to a gene: 5. The CDR3 covers 15 residues. The sequenced part of the CDR3 DNA is TGTGCCAGCAGTTTCAGACTGGGACAGGGCTATGAACAGTAC. This gives the protein CASSFRLGQGYEQY. The complete CDR3 sequence is CASSFRLGQGYEQYF. The full variable domain, its missing parts supplied by reference TRBV14 and TRBJ2-7, is EAGVTQSPRYAVLQEGQAVSFWCDPISGHDTLYWYQQPRDQGPQLLVYFRDEAVIDNSQLPSDRFSAVRPKGTNSTLKIQSAKQGDTATYLCASSFRLGQGYEQYFGPGTRLTVL.

Turning to this clone: The genes and germline here are from mouse. The observed sequence ends 1 residue before the CDR3 terminus, with the missing tail filled in from the germline J gene. This chain joins TRBV5 and TRBJ1-5; tentatively, D is TRBD1 (5 bases). V was clipped by 2 bases and J by 0 bases, with 5 bases between them. The germline V gene has CDR1 LGHNA and CDR2 YNLKQL (reference sequence). The CDR3 contains 14 residues. This chain's CDR3 is CASSQRGNNQAPLF. The part of the CDR3 DNA that was read is TGTGCCAGCAGCCAAAGGGGTAACAACCAGGCTCCGCTT.

With regard to this clone: The germline and genes are mouse ones. The read gets to within 1 residue of the CDR3 end, and the germline J gene fills in the rest. The chain recombines TRBV1 with TRBJ2-3; weak D call: TRBD2 (6 bases). V dropped 2 bases and J dropped 0 bases, with 12 bases sitting between them. CDR3 size: 16 residues. Looked up from germline, CDR1 is NSQYPW and CDR2 is LRSPGD (reference sequence). CDR3 DNA, as far as it was read: TGCACCTGCAGTGCACCCTCGGGGGGTAGTGCAGAAACGCTGTAT. Protein product: CTCSAPSGGSAETLY. From start to end, the CDR3 is CTCSAPSGGSAETLYF. Together with reference TRBV1 and TRBJ2-3, the CDR3 gives the full variable domain: VTLLEQNPRWRLVPRGQAVNLRCILKNSQYPWMSWYQQDLQKQLQWLFTLRSPGDKEVKSLPGADYLATRVTDTELRLQVANMSQGRTLYCTCSAPSGGSAETLYFGSGTRLTVL.

As regards this clone: Genes here carry mouse names. The CDR3 goes on 1 residue after the read ends, and that part is filled in from the germline J gene. This chain uses TRBV13-2 with TRBJ2-7; TRBD1 agrees at 8 bases. The CDR3 is 12 residues long. V was clipped by 6 bases and J by 6 bases; unmatched bases: 5. Germline CDR1 NNHNN, CDR2 SYGAGS (reference sequence). The sequenced CDR3 bases are TGTGCCAGCGATATGACAGGGGTTGAACAGTAC. Residues: CASDMTGVEQY. The whole CDR3 protein is CASDMTGVEQYF.

As to this clone: The genes and germline here are from mouse. The CDR3 is cut off 1 residue early in the read; its end comes from the germline J gene. The chain carries TRBV23 and TRBJ1-2; the D call TRBD1 from the table was never checked on the DNA. This CDR3 region has 13 residues. CDR1 KGHTA and CDR2 FQNQQP come from the germline V gene. CDR3 residues: CSSSQQANSDYTF. The CDR3 DNA, read in part, is TGCTCCAGCAGTCAACAGGCAAACTCCGACTACACC.

The count of this clone is one. Genes here carry mouse names. The read terminates 1 residue ahead of where the CDR3 ends, so the germline J gene completes it. This chain links TRBV5 with TRBJ2-5, with TRBD2 matching over 9 bases. Germline CDR1 LGHNA, CDR2 YNLKQL (reference sequence). V dropped 0 bases and J dropped 5; count of bases not matched to a gene: 3. This CDR3 comprises 15 residues. CDR3 bases read: TGTGCCAGCAGCCAAGATTACTGGGGGGCAGACACCCAGTAC. It translates to CASSQDYWGADTQY. The full-length CDR3 reads as CASSQDYWGADTQYF.

As regards this clone: The gene names given are mouse names. From the germline J gene comes the end of the CDR3, since the read stops 1 residue before it. The chain has TRBV13-2 and TRBJ1-2, with D perhaps matching TRBD1 (6 bases). This CDR3 spans 14 amino acids. The germline V gene has CDR1 NNHNN and CDR2 SYGAGS (reference sequence). V lost 3 bases to trimming and J lost 0 bases, with 9 bases between them. CDR3 bases read: TGTGCCAGCGGTGCCGGGACATCAAACTCCGACTACACC. Its translation is CASGAGTSNSDYT. In full, the CDR3 is CASGAGTSNSDYTF.

This clone was counted between two and nine times. Gene names refer to mouse genes. The CDR3 end lies 1 residue beyond the end of the read and is filled in from the germline J gene. The chain uses TRBV13-1 and TRBJ2-7; D might be TRBD1 or TRBD2, each matching 5 bases. Germline lookup yields CDR1 NSHNY and CDR2 SYGAGN. V was trimmed by 2 bases and J by 6 bases, leaving 9 bases between them. There are 12 residues in the CDR3. The CDR3 spells CASSERGFEQYF. The sequenced CDR3 bases are TGTGCCAGCAGTGAGAGGGGCTTTGAACAGTAC.

Points on this clone: Gene names and germline match the mouse. Read sequence stops 1 residue before the CDR3 end, and the germline J gene provides the missing end. The same CDR3 also results from other DNA sequences found in this sample. The rearrangement links TRBV31 to TRBJ1-2, with D perhaps TRBD1 (6 bases). The CDR3 sequence is 14 residues long. Between the trimmed V and J ends, which lost 0 bases and 0 bases, there was a span of 8 bases. Germline CDR1 and CDR2: GKSSPN and SITVG. The CDR3 DNA, read in part, is TGTGCCTGGAGTCTAGGGGGTGCAAACTCCGACTACACC. It is translated as CAWSLGGANSDYT. Given in full, the CDR3 is CAWSLGGANSDYTF.

Note on this clone: Germline and genes: mouse. The read is 1 residue too short to cover the CDR3 end, so that end is filled in from the germline J gene. This sequence joins TRBV4 and TRBJ1-5, with D perhaps TRBD1 (6 bases). Germline V gives CDR1 LGHDT, CDR2 YNNKQL (reference sequence). The CDR3 runs to 15 residues. Trimming removed 5 bases at V and 0 bases at J, with 11 bases between. CDR3: CASSDRDTNNQAPLF. Incomplete CDR3 DNA: TGTGCCAGCAGCGACCGGGACACTAACAACCAGGCTCCGCTT.

The table lists this clone with a few counts. Germline and genes here are mouse. Read data end 1 residue before the CDR3 end; the end is taken from the germline J gene. J is TRBJ2-7 and V is TRBV19; D is perhaps TRBD1 or TRBD2 (8 bases each). The germline CDR1 and CDR2 sequences are FNHDT and SITEND (reference sequence). The CDR3 has 13 amino acids. The V gene lost 0 bases and the J gene lost 7 bases, with 11 bases spanning the gap. The CDR3 loop is CASSIDRGGEQYF. The sequenced CDR3 bases are TGTGCCAGCAGTATAGACAGGGGGGGCGAACAGTAC.

Comments on this clone: The listed genes are named as in mouse. The CDR3 goes on 1 residue after the read ends, and that part is filled in from the germline J gene. V gene TRBV19 combines with J gene TRBJ1-1, with D possibly being TRBD1 (5 bases). In germline, CDR1 is FNHDT, CDR2 SITEND (reference sequence). V was clipped by 0 bases and J by 10 bases, with 10 bases between them. The CDR3 runs 12 residues. CDR3 amino acids: CASSIEGRGVFF. CDR3 DNA (partial): TGTGCCAGCAGTATAGAAGGGAGGGGAGTCTTC.

Points on this clone: Germline and genes here are mouse. The missing CDR3 end, 1 residue past where the read stops, is filled in from the germline J gene. J is TRBJ1-1 and V is TRBV19, with 7 bases that match TRBD1. The length of the CDR3 is 12 residues. V was clipped by 4 bases and J by 5 bases; unmatched bases: 2. Germline lookup yields CDR1 FNHDT and CDR2 SITEND (reference sequence). The sequenced part of the CDR3 DNA is TGTGCCAGCAGTCTGGGACAGACAGAAGTCTTC. Amino acid sequence: CASSLGQTEVF. The whole CDR3 protein is CASSLGQTEVFF.

This clone appeared a single time. Gene names and germline refer to mouse. The read comes to an end 1 residue before the CDR3 does, leaving the germline J gene to fill in the end. V usage is TRBV15 and J usage is TRBJ1-5; TRBD1 aligns across 9 bases. Trimming took 6 bases from V and 1 from J; bases not matched to a gene: 4. Germline V lookup: CDR1 SGHND, CDR2 FRSKSL. This CDR3 comprises 15 residues. The DNA read from the CDR3 is TGTGCCAGCAGCTCACAGGGGGCGAACAACCAGGCTCCGCTT. Encoded protein: CASSSQGANNQAPL. The full-length CDR3 reads as CASSSQGANNQAPLF.